Listed here is a single T cell receptor beta chain. Its antigen is currently unknown. The sample has other DNA sequences that encode this CDR3 too. This sample was included in a study of beta chain features in type 1 diabetes. Notes on the study in general: When Type 1 diabetes patients were examined, their TCRB CDR3s proved moderately but significantly shorter in all four CD4+ subsets.

Every isolated RNA sample was fully reverse transcribed, so sequencing captured expressed TCRB transcripts. TCRdb's table, derived via immunoSEQ multiplex PCR, lists solely in-frame clones and lacks some. The sample carries almost 350,000 clones, roughly a tenth recorded once. Trimming stripped 1 base from V and 2 bases from J, with 6 bases between. The length of the CDR3 is 13 residues. Per germline, CDR1 GTSNPN and CDR2 SVGIG (reference sequence). The rearrangement links TRBV30 to TRBJ1-5; TRBD1 is a possible D gene (6 bases). This receptor was obtained from a man aged 25-45 years with type 1 diabetes. Sequencing input: central memory CD4+ T cells from blood. This chain's CDR3 is CAWSGTGNQPQHF. CDR3 bases: TGTGCCTGGAGTGGGACAGGCAATCAGCCCCAGCATTTT. Combining the CDR3 with reference TRBV30 and TRBJ1-5 gives the whole variable domain SQTIHQWPATLVQPVGSPLSLECTVEGTSNPNLYWYRQAAGRGLQLLFYSVGIGQISSEVPQNLSASRPQDRQFILSSKKLLLSDSGFYLCAWSGTGNQPQHFGDGTRLSIL.